This TCR beta chain derives from a study of control samples from healthy donors and cancer patients. In its sample, this clone was seen once. Data came from immunoSEQ multiplex PCR; TCRdb stores just in-frame clones and leaves some out. The profile shows 57,000 or so clones, 90% to 95% of them singletons. Germline V CDR1 and CDR2: SGHRS, YFSETQ. With 4 bases clipped from V and 4 bases from J, the junction kept 4 bases outside the gene matches. CDR3 length: 15 amino acids. The chain uses TRBV5-1 and TRBJ2-3, with 12 bases aligning to TRBD2. This clonotype was sampled from a man aged 30 to 45 in good health. Input material: blood. CDR3 nucleotide sequence: TGCGCCAGCAGCCCAGGGACTAGCGGGCCAGATACGCAGTATTTT. Translation: CASSPGTSGPDTQYF.